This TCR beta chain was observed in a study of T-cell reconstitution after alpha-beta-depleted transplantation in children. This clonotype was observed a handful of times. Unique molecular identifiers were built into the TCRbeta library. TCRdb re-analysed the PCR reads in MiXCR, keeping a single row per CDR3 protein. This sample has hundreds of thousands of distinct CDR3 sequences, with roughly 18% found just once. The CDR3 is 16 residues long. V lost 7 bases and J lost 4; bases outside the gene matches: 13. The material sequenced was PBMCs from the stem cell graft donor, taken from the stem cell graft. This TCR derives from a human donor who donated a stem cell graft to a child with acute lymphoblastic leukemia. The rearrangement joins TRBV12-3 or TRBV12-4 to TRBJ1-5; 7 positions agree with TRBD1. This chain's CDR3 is CASKSGTVRGNQPQHF. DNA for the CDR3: TGTGCCAGCAAGTCCGGGACAGTGAGAGGGAATCAGCCCCAGCATTTT.